Shown below are 7 T cell receptor beta chains from a single sample sequenced in a study of cytomegalovirus exposure and HLA in healthy donors. 13 Jbeta primers and 60 Vbeta primers were used for the PCR. TCRdb's copy holds only in-frame clones and misses some; the assay was immunoSEQ multiplex PCR. The data show about 200,000 clones, under 70% seen once. Input material: PBMCs. These receptors all stem from a man between 40 and 49 years old in good health and CMV-seropositive.

The CDR3 loop reads CASSGQAYEQYF. The CDR3 DNA reads as TGTGCCAGCAGTGGACAGGCCTACGAGCAGTACTTC. The V gene is TRBV6-1, the J gene TRBJ2-7; D may be TRBD1 (6 bases). Trimming left V 4 bases short and J 2 bases short, with 6 bases between. Germline lookup yields CDR1 MNHNS and CDR2 SASEGT. The CDR3 extends over 12 amino acids.

This clone was recorded a few times. This sample also contains other DNA sequences that code for the same CDR3. The chain has TRBV27 and TRBJ1-6; no reliable D call. CDR1 is MNHEY and CDR2 is SMNVEV in the germline V gene (reference sequence). The germline V and J ends were trimmed by 6 bases and 0 bases, with 9 bases remaining between them. The CDR3 covers 15 residues. CDR3 coding DNA: TGTGCCAGCAGACTAGGAAGCTCCTATAATTCACCCCTCCACTTT. Its protein product is CASRLGSSYNSPLHF.

This clone occurred once. V and J are TRBV7-8 and TRBJ1-1, with D possibly TRBD1 on 6 matching bases. Trimming pared 2 bases from V and 3 bases from J, leaving 16 bases between. The CDR3 extends over 16 amino acids. CDR1 and CDR2 from the germline V gene are SGHVS and FQNEAQ. The CDR3 loop reads CASSLWAGEGYTEAFF. In DNA, the CDR3 is TGTGCCAGCAGCTTATGGGCAGGGGAAGGGTACACTGAAGCTTTCTTT.

This rearrangement joins TRBV23-1 to TRBJ1-5; 7 bases match TRBD1. TRBV23-1 is designated an ORF whose function remains uncertain. J gave up 4 bases and V 2 bases, and 8 bases lay outside the gene matches. CDR3 length equals 16 residues. DNA of the CDR3: TGCGCCAGCAGTCAAGGGTTCCGGGACAGAAATCAGCCCCAGCATTTT. Amino acids: CASSQGFRDRNQPQHF.

The V call is TRBV28, the J call TRBJ2-7; D unresolved. Trimming stripped 7 bases from V and 2 bases from J, with 12 bases between. Germline V gene data show CDR1 as MDHEN and CDR2 as SYDVKM. The CDR3 totals 13 residues. The CDR3 nucleotides read TGTGCCAGCACCACCTATTCCACCTACGAGCAGTACTTC. Its translation: CASTTYSTYEQYF.

This chain joins TRBV19 and TRBJ1-1, with D tentatively TRBD1 (5 bases). The germline V gene has CDR1 LNHDA and CDR2 SQIVND (reference sequence). The CDR3 has 13 residues. Deletions cut 5 bases from V and 5 bases from J, with 12 bases between. CDR3 sequence reads: CASSLYSGTEAFF. CDR3 DNA: TGTGCCAGTAGTCTATATTCAGGGACTGAAGCTTTCTTT.

This chain uses TRBV5-5 with TRBJ1-2, with TRBD1 as a possible D gene (5 bases). The CDR3 runs 14 residues. Deletions cut 3 bases from V and 8 bases from J, with 17 bases between. Germline V lookup: CDR1 SGHKS, CDR2 YYEKEE (reference sequence). In DNA form, the CDR3 reads TGTGCCAGCAGCTCCCTGACAGATGGCTCAGGCTACACCTTC. Its translation: CASSSLTDGSGYTF.